What follows describes a single T cell receptor (beta chain). This entry is derived from a study of cytomegalovirus exposure and HLA in healthy donors. Sequenced by immunoSEQ multiplex PCR; TCRdb stores in-frame clones only, minus some. The top ten clones hold roughly 2% of a sample with 100,000 to 150,000 clones, about 90% of them seen once. V gave up 5 bases and J gave up 2 bases, with 9 bases separating them. CDR3 size: 13 residues. CDR1 is SEHNR, CDR2 FQNEAQ, per germline (reference sequence). Specimen: PBMCs. V and J are TRBV7-9 and TRBJ1-2; a weak D match, TRBD1 (6 bases). The origin of this receptor is a woman under 30 in good health and CMV-seronegative. The CDR3 region has the DNA TGTGCCAGCAGCCGTACAGGGAACTATGGCTACACCTTC. This gives the protein CASSRTGNYGYTF. Full variable domain (missing parts from reference TRBV7-9 and TRBJ1-2): DTGVSQNPRHKITKRGQNVTFRCDPISEHNRLYWYRQTLGQGPEFLTYFQNEAQLEKSRLLSDRFSAERPKGSFSTLEIQRTEQGDSAMYLCASSRTGNYGYTFGSGTRLTVV.